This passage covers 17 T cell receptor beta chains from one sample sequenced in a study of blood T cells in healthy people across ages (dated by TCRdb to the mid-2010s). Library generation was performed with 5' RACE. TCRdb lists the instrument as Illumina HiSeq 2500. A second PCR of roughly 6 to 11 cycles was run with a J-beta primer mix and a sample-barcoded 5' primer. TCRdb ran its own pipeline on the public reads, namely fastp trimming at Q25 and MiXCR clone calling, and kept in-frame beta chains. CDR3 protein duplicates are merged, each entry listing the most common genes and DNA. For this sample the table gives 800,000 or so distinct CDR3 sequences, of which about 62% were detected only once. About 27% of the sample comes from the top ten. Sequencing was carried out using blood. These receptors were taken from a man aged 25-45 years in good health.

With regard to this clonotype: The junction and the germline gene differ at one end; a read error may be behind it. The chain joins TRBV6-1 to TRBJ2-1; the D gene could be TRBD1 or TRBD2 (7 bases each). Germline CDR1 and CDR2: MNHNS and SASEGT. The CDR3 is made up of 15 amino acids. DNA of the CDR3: TGTGCCAGCAGTGAAGGAACAGGGGACTACAATGAGCAGTTCTTT. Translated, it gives CASSEGTGDYNEQFF.

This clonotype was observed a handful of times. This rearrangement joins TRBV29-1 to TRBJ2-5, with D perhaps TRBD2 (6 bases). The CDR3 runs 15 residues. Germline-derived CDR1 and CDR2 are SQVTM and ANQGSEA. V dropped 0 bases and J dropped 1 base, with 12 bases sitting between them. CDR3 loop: CSVEERGSLQETQYF. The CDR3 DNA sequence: TGCAGCGTTGAAGAACGGGGGAGCCTCCAAGAGACCCAGTACTTC. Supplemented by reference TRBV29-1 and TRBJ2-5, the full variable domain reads SAVISQKPSRDICQRGTSLTIQCQVDSQVTMMFWYRQQPGQSLTLIATANQGSEATYESGFVIDKFPISRPNLTFSTLTVSNMSPEDSSIYLCSVEERGSLQETQYFGPGTRLLVL.

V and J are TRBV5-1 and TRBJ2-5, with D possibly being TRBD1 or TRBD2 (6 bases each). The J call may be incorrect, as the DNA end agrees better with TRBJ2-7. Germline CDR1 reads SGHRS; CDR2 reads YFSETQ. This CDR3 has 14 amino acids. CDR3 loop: CASSLLSGGGEQYF. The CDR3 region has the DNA TGCGCCAGCAGTCTATTAAGCGGAGGGGGCGAGCAGTACTTC.

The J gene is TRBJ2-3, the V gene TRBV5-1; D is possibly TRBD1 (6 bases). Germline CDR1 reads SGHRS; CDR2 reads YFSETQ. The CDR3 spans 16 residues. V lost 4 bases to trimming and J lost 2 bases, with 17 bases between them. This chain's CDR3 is CASSPGGDTHTDTQYF. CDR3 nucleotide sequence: TGCGCCAGCAGCCCTGGTGGGGACACCCACACAGATACGCAGTATTTT.

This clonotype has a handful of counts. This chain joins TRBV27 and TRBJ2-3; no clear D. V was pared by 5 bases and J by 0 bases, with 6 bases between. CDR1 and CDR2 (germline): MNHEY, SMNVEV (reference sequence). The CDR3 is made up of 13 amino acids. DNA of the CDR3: TGTGCCAGCAGTGACCGAAGCACAGATACGCAGTATTTT. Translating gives CASSDRSTDTQYF.

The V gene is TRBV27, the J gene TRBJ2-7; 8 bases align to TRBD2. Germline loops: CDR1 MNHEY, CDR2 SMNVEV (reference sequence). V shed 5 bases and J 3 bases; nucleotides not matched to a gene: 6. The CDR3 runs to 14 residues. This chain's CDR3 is CASSPARGGYEQYF. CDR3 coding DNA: TGTGCCAGCAGTCCCGCCCGGGGGGGCTACGAGCAGTACTTC.

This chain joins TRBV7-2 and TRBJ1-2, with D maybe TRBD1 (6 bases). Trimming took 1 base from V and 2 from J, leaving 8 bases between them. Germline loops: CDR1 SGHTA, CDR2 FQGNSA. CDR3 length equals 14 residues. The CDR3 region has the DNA TGTGCCAGCAGCTTAGAACAGGGCAACTATGGCTACACCTTC. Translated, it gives CASSLEQGNYGYTF.

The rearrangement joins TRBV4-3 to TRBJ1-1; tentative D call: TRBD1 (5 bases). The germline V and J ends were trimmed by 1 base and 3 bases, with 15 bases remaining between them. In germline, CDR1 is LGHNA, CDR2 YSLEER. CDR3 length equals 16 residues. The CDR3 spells CASSQAGIPLYTEAFF. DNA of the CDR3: TGCGCCAGCAGCCAAGCAGGGATCCCCCTTTACACTGAAGCTTTCTTT.

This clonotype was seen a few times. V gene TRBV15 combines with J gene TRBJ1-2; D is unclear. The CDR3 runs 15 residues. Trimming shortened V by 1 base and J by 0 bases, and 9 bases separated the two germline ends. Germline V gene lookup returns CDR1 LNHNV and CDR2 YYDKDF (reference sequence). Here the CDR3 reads CATSRGSRANYGYTF. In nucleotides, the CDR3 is TGTGCCACCAGCAGAGGATCTAGGGCTAACTATGGCTACACCTTC.

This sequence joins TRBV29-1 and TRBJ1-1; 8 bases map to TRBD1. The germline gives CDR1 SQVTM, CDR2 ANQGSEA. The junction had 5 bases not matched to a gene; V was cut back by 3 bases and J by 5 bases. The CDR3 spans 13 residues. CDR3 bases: TGCAGCGTTGACGGACAGGGCGGAACTGAAGCTTTCTTT. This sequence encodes CSVDGQGGTEAFF.

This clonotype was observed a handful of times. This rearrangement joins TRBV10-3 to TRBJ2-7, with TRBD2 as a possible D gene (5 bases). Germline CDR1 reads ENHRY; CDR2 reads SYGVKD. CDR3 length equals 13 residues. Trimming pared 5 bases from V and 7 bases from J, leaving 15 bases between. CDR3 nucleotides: TGTGCCATCAGTTGGACTGGAGATAGAGAGCAGTACTTC. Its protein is CAISWTGDREQYF.

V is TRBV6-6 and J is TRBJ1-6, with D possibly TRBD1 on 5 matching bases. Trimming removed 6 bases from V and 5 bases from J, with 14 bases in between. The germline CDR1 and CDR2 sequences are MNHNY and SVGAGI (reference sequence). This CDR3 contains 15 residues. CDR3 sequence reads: CASRPVGDNNSPLHF. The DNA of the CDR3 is TGTGCCAGCAGGCCAGTAGGGGATAATAATTCACCCCTCCACTTT.

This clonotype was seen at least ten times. The chain's CDR3 is CSANPLRRSYNSPLHF. The CDR3 DNA follows: TGCAGTGCTAATCCCCTCAGGAGGTCCTATAATTCACCCCTCCACTTT. The chain is built from TRBV20-1 and TRBJ1-6; D ambiguous. The CDR3 is 16 amino acids. The germline V and J ends were trimmed by 4 bases and 1 base, with 14 bases remaining between them. Germline values: CDR1 DFQATT, CDR2 SNEGSKA (reference sequence).

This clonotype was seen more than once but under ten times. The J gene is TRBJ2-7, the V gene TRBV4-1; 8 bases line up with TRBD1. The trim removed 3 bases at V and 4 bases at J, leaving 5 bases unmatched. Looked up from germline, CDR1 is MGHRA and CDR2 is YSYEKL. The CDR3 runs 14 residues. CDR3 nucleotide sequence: TGCGCCAGCAGCCAGGACGACAGGGGATACGAGCAGTACTTC. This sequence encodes CASSQDDRGYEQYF.

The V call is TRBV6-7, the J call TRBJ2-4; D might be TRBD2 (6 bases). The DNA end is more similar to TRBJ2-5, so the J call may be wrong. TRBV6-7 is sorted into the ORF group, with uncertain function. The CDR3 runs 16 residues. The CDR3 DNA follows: TGTGCCAGCAGTTACAGAGTAGGGACTTTCAAAGAGACCCAGTACTTC. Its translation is CASSYRVGTFKETQYF.

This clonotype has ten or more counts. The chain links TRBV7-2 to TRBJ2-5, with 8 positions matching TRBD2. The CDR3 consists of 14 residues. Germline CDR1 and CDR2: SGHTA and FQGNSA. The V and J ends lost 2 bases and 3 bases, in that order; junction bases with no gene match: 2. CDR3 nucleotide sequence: TGTGCCAGCAGCTTAAACGGGGGGGAAGAGACCCAGTACTTC. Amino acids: CASSLNGGEETQYF.

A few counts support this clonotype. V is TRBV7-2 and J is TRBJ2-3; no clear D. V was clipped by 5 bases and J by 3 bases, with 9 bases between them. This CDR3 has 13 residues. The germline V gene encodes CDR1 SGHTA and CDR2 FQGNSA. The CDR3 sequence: CASSHPATDTQYF. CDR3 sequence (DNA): TGTGCCAGCAGCCACCCCGCAACAGATACGCAGTATTTT.